This TCR beta chain was sequenced during a study of cytomegalovirus exposure and HLA in healthy donors. Amplification used 60 Vbeta primers and 13 Jbeta primers. Profiled with immunoSEQ multiplex PCR; TCRdb holds only in-frame clones, not every one. The top ten clones hold about 1.7% of a sample with around 230,000 clones, nearly 80% of them seen once. The CDR3 is made up of 15 amino acids. CDR1 and CDR2 from the germline V gene are MDHEN and SYDVKM. The V segment lost 5 bases and the J segment 7 bases; nucleotides outside the gene matches: 6. Sequencing was performed on PBMCs. The sequence derives from a male donor in good health and CMV-seronegative. The chain joins TRBV28 to TRBJ2-1; 12 bases are a match to TRBD1. CDR3 DNA sequence: TGTGCCAGCAGTCGGGGACAGGGGGCGGAGAATGAGCAGTTCTTC. This sequence encodes CASSRGQGAENEQFF. Full variable domain (outside the CDR3, taken from reference TRBV28 and TRBJ2-1): DVKVTQSSRYLVKRTGEKVFLECVQDMDHENMFWYRQDPGLGLRLIYFSYDVKMKEKGDIPEGYSVSREKKERFSLILESASTNQTSMYLCASSRGQGAENEQFFGPGTRLTVL.